One T cell receptor (beta chain) is described in this entry. The target antigen is unknown. This entry is derived from a study of shared clonotypes between healthy human individuals. General study results and limits: All-four-donor shared clonotypes had higher generation probabilities than non-shared clonotypes did.

Profiling relied on immunoSEQ multiplex PCR, and the TCRdb table lists in-frame clones only, not all of them. This sample has about 2.1 million clones; just over 90% occur once, and the top ten carry around 1.7%. CDR1 and CDR2 (germline): WSHSY, SAAADI. The V end was cut by 9 bases, the J end by 6 bases, with 9 bases between. The CDR3 is made up of 10 amino acids. Only CD45RO-negative cells positively selected for CCR7 counted as naive CD8 cells, so terminally differentiated effector memory CD45RA+ cells were excluded. Source material: naive CD8+ T cells from PBMCs. The rearrangement joins TRBV10-2 to TRBJ2-7; D is ambiguous. This TCR was sampled from a man aged 18 to 29 in good health. Some clones in this sample may be carry-over from other donors' samples. The CDR3 sequence: CASAAGEQYF. The DNA for the CDR3 is TGCGCCAGTGCAGCCGGCGAGCAGTACTTC.